These 23 T cell receptor beta chains came from one sample sequenced in a study of blood T cell repertoires in COVID-19. The assay was immunoSEQ multiplex PCR, and TCRdb's table has in-frame clones only and misses some. The table lists over 200,000 clones, 84% of them singletons. Sequenced input: peripheral blood. These receptors were taken from a woman over 75 with COVID-19, enrolled during active disease.

The chain carries TRBV2 and TRBJ2-3, with a tentative D call TRBD1 (6 bases). Germline CDR1 is SNHLY and CDR2 is FYNNEI. CDR3 length: 15 amino acids. V lost 6 bases to trimming and J lost 0 bases, with 13 bases between them. As DNA, the CDR3 is TGTGCCAGCAGAGAACAGGGATCGAGCACAGATACGCAGTATTTT. Protein: CASREQGSSTDTQYF. Based on the CDR3 plus reference TRBV2 and TRBJ2-3, the full variable domain is EPEVTQTPSHQVTQMGQEVILRCVPISNHLYFYWYRQILGQKVEFLVSFYNNEISEKSEIFDDQFSVERPDGSNFTLKIRSTKLEDSAMYFCASREQGSSTDTQYFGPGTRLTVL.

The gene calls are TRBV19 and TRBJ2-1, with a tentative D call TRBD2 (6 bases). Germline V gene lookup returns CDR1 LNHDA and CDR2 SQIVND (reference sequence). V gave up 10 bases and J gave up 5 bases, with 18 bases separating them. The CDR3 is 14 residues long. The CDR3: CATQQTRAHNEQFF. CDR3 in DNA: TGTGCCACCCAACAGACTAGGGCCCACAATGAGCAGTTCTTC. Using reference TRBV19 and TRBJ2-1 for the parts outside the CDR3, the full variable domain is DGGITQSPKYLFRKEGQNVTLSCEQNLNHDAMYWYRQDPGQGLRLIYYSQIVNDFQKGDIAEGYSVSREKKESFPLTVTSAQKNPTAFYLCATQQTRAHNEQFFGPGTRLTVL.

This rearrangement joins TRBV19 to TRBJ1-1; TRBD1 might be the D (5 bases). Germline assignment: CDR1 LNHDA and CDR2 SQIVND (reference sequence). The CDR3 is 15 residues long. V lost 7 bases and J lost 0, with 15 bases in between. This chain's CDR3 is CASTDSPLMNTEAFF. The CDR3 region has the DNA TGTGCCAGTACCGACAGTCCGCTCATGAACACTGAAGCTTTCTTT. Full variable domain (outside the CDR3, taken from reference TRBV19 and TRBJ1-1): DGGITQSPKYLFRKEGQNVTLSCEQNLNHDAMYWYRQDPGQGLRLIYYSQIVNDFQKGDIAEGYSVSREKKESFPLTVTSAQKNPTAFYLCASTDSPLMNTEAFFGQGTRLTVV.

The rearrangement uses TRBV19 and TRBJ1-5, with a weak D call TRBD1 (6 bases). The CDR3 is made up of 14 amino acids. V shed 4 bases and J shed 6 bases, with 13 bases lying between them. The germline CDR1 and CDR2 sequences are LNHDA and SQIVND (reference sequence). CDR3 bases: TGTGCCAGTAGTACCACAGGGCCAGGTCAGCCCCAGCATTTT. It yields the protein CASSTTGPGQPQHF.

The chain uses TRBV19 and TRBJ1-3, with D unresolved. The germline V gene has CDR1 LNHDA and CDR2 SQIVND (reference sequence). V was clipped by 7 bases and J by 4 bases, with 17 bases between them. CDR3 length: 15 amino acids. CDR3 DNA sequence: TGTGCCAGTATCCCCCGCGGAGGGAAGGGAAACACCATATATTTT. It translates to CASIPRGGKGNTIYF.

The chain is built from TRBV2 and TRBJ1-1; a weak D match, TRBD1 (5 bases). The length of the CDR3 is 13 residues. V shed 1 base and J shed 5 bases, with 8 bases lying between them. Germline values: CDR1 SNHLY, CDR2 FYNNEI. CDR3 sequence (DNA): TGTGCCAGCAGTGAAGTTGGGGGGACTGAAGCTTTCTTT. Encoded protein: CASSEVGGTEAFF.

The J gene is TRBJ2-5, the V gene TRBV5-1, with 14 nucleotides matching TRBD2. Germline CDR1 is SGHRS and CDR2 is YFSETQ. J gave up 3 bases and V 4 bases, and 8 bases lay outside the gene matches. The CDR3 sequence is 17 residues long. The CDR3 reads CASSAGTSGSGEETQYF. The CDR3 region has the DNA TGCGCCAGCAGCGCCGGGACTAGCGGGAGTGGGGAAGAGACCCAGTACTTC.

The V and J genes are TRBV14 and TRBJ2-1, with D perhaps TRBD2 (6 bases). The CDR3 is 13 amino acids. Per germline, CDR1 SGHDN and CDR2 FVKESK. Trimming pared 5 bases from V and 7 bases from J, leaving 12 bases between. The CDR3 sequence: CASSSGVSNEQFF. CDR3 DNA: TGTGCCAGCAGCTCGGGAGTCAGTAATGAGCAGTTCTTC.

The gene calls are TRBV5-8 and TRBJ1-4; D possibly corresponds to TRBD1 (6 bases). V gave up 4 bases and J gave up 6 bases, with 13 bases separating them. The CDR3 extends over 14 amino acids. In germline, CDR1 is SGHTS, CDR2 YDEGEE. The CDR3 is CASSPGQPDEKLFF. The DNA of the CDR3 is TGTGCCAGCAGCCCCGGACAGCCCGATGAAAAACTGTTTTTT.

This clone has just a few counts. This sequence joins TRBV25-1 and TRBJ1-2; 7 nucleotides match TRBD1. V lost 7 bases and J lost 8; bases outside the gene matches: 7. The CDR3 covers 12 residues. The germline gives CDR1 MGHDK, CDR2 SYGVNS. The CDR3 loop reads CASMDRLGGYTF. The DNA of the CDR3 is TGTGCCAGCATGGACAGGCTGGGGGGCTACACCTTC.

The rearrangement joins TRBV19 to TRBJ1-3; TRBD1 matches at 10 bases. The CDR3 covers 16 residues. Germline V CDR1 and CDR2: LNHDA, SQIVND (reference sequence). The V and J ends lost 5 bases and 0 bases, in that order; junction bases with no gene match: 4. CDR3 DNA sequence: TGTGCCAGTAGTCGACAGGGGGCCTCCTCTGGAAACACCATATATTTT. Its translation is CASSRQGASSGNTIYF.

The chain is built from TRBV3-1 (or the pseudogene TRBV3-2) and TRBJ2-4, with 8 bases identical to TRBD1. The V segment lost 6 bases and the J segment 7 bases; nucleotides outside the gene matches: 8. Germline CDR1 and CDR2: LGHDT and YNNKEL (reference sequence). CDR3 size: 14 residues. The chain's CDR3 is CASSLGQGGNIQYF. The CDR3 DNA reads as TGTGCCAGCAGTCTCGGACAGGGAGGCAACATTCAGTACTTC.

The V call is TRBV7-8, the J call TRBJ2-3; 10 positions agree with TRBD2. The CDR3 is 17 residues long. V was pared by 2 bases and J by 7 bases, with 12 bases of the junction left unmatched. Germline CDR1 reads SGHVS; CDR2 reads FQNEAQ. CDR3 protein: CASSLSQRGGAVHTQYF. The CDR3 region has the DNA TGTGCCAGCAGCTTATCCCAGCGGGGGGGAGCAGTCCATACGCAGTATTTT. Full variable domain (missing parts from reference TRBV7-8 and TRBJ2-3): GAGVSQSPRYKVAKRGQDVALRCDPISGHVSLFWYQQALGQGPEFLTYFQNEAQLDKSGLPSDRFFAERPEGSVSTLKIQRTQQEDSAVYLCASSLSQRGGAVHTQYFGPGTRLTVL.

This clone was counted only a few times. V usage is TRBV5-8 and J usage is TRBJ1-2; 8 bases fit TRBD1. The V segment lost 4 bases and the J segment 5 bases; nucleotides outside the gene matches: 4. Germline assignment: CDR1 SGHTS and CDR2 YDEGEE. This CDR3 region has 13 residues. DNA of the CDR3: TGTGCCAGCAGCCGTGGACAGGGATATGGCTACACCTTC. This sequence encodes CASSRGQGYGYTF.

The chain recombines TRBV28 with TRBJ1-5; D is uncertain. V was clipped by 7 bases and J by 2 bases, with 15 bases between them. Germline loops: CDR1 MDHEN, CDR2 SYDVKM. The CDR3 sequence is 15 residues long. CDR3 sequence (DNA): TGTGCCAGCACCAGACCTGGAACAGGCAATCAGCCCCAGCATTTT. Translating it yields CASTRPGTGNQPQHF. The whole variable domain, filled in from reference TRBV28 and TRBJ1-5, reads DVKVTQSSRYLVKRTGEKVFLECVQDMDHENMFWYRQDPGLGLRLIYFSYDVKMKEKGDIPEGYSVSREKKERFSLILESASTNQTSMYLCASTRPGTGNQPQHFGDGTRLSIL.

The V call is TRBV11-2, the J call TRBJ1-3; D ambiguous. Germline V gene lookup returns CDR1 SGHAT and CDR2 FQNNGV. V was trimmed by 2 bases and J by 8 bases, leaving 13 bases between them. The CDR3 extends over 14 amino acids. CDR3 residues: CASSLFSLEDTIYF. Here the CDR3 DNA reads TGTGCCAGCAGCTTATTTTCCCTTGAGGACACCATATATTTT.

V is TRBV5-4 and J is TRBJ2-7; TRBD2 aligns across 8 bases. V shed 4 bases and J 6 bases; nucleotides not matched to a gene: 9. Germline assignment: CDR1 SGHNT and CDR2 YYREEE (reference sequence). This CDR3 has 14 residues. The CDR3 region has the DNA TGTGCCAGCAGCCCCGGGACTAGATCACTCGAGCAGTACTTC. It specifies CASSPGTRSLEQYF.

V gene TRBV18 combines with J gene TRBJ1-4, with TRBD1 identical over 12 bases. Germline V CDR1 and CDR2: KGHSH, LQKENI. The CDR3 loop spans 17 amino acids. J was trimmed by 7 bases and V by 4 bases; bases with no gene match: 10. The CDR3 loop reads CASSQNPGQGAIEKLFF. The CDR3 DNA follows: TGTGCCAGCTCACAGAATCCGGGACAGGGGGCGATTGAAAAACTGTTTTTT.

A word on this clone: The junction and the germline gene differ at one end; a read error may be behind it. The rearrangement links TRBV6-4 to TRBJ2-3, with 9 nucleotides matching TRBD1. The CDR3 is made up of 14 amino acids. Germline V gene lookup returns CDR1 MRHNA and CDR2 SNTAGT. This chain's CDR3 is CASSEDLQGARLFF. In nucleotides, the CDR3 is TGTGCCAGCAGTGAAGATCTACAGGGGGCGCGCCTTTTTTTT.

CDR3: CASSQENSGRRSGNTIYF. DNA for the CDR3: TGTGCCAGCAGCCAAGAGAATAGCGGCCGCCGGTCTGGAAACACCATATATTTT. The rearrangement joins TRBV4-2 to TRBJ1-3; no clear D gene. Trimming took 0 bases from V and 1 from J, leaving 16 bases between them. This CDR3 is 18 amino acids long. Germline V CDR1 and CDR2: LGHNA, YNFKEQ.

The chain links TRBV6-5 to TRBJ1-4; a possible D gene is TRBD1 (5 bases). The CDR3 covers 15 residues. V was clipped by 10 bases and J by 6 bases, with 21 bases between them. Germline CDR1 and CDR2: MNHEY and SVGAGI. CDR3 region: CATTSLHGGDEKLFF. The CDR3 DNA reads TGTGCCACCACTTCCCTGCACGGGGGTGATGAAAAACTGTTTTTT.

V is TRBV6-6 and J is TRBJ2-3; no firm D call. V was clipped by 2 bases and J by 4 bases, with 16 bases between them. The length of the CDR3 is 16 residues. Germline lookup yields CDR1 MNHNY and CDR2 SVGAGI (reference sequence). The CDR3 protein is CASSYRTLTDPDTQYF. In DNA form, the CDR3 reads TGTGCCAGCAGTTACCGAACCCTAACAGACCCAGATACGCAGTATTTT.

This chain links TRBV5-1 with TRBJ1-1; 9 bases align to TRBD1. The CDR3 runs to 15 residues. The V and J ends lost 4 bases and 0 bases, in that order; junction bases with no gene match: 4. The germline gives CDR1 SGHRS, CDR2 YFSETQ. CDR3 amino acids: CASSGTGTMNTEAFF. CDR3 in DNA: TGCGCCAGCAGCGGGACAGGGACTATGAACACTGAAGCTTTCTTT.